The 17 T cell receptor beta chains below were found in one sample sequenced in a study of cytomegalovirus exposure and HLA in healthy donors. PCR used 60 Vbeta primers and 13 Jbeta primers. Sequenced by immunoSEQ multiplex PCR; TCRdb stores in-frame clones only, minus some. The sample holds some 76,000 clones; approximately 88% are singletons and the top ten take roughly 2.4%. Sequencing was done on a sample of PBMCs. These receptors were obtained from a woman aged 45 to 65 in good health and CMV-seronegative.

This chain joins TRBV28 and TRBJ2-7, with D tentatively TRBD1 (6 bases). The germline V gene has CDR1 MDHEN and CDR2 SYDVKM. The CDR3 runs to 15 residues. Trimming pared 6 bases from V and 0 bases from J, leaving 15 bases between. The CDR3 region has the DNA TGTGCCAGCAGCTTCCGGGGACACAGCTCCTACGAGCAGTACTTC. Its protein product is CASSFRGHSSYEQYF.

The chain uses TRBV5-6 and TRBJ1-1; possible D gene TRBD1, 5 bases. V lost 2 bases to trimming and J lost 2 bases, with 10 bases between them. Germline V lookup: CDR1 SGHDT, CDR2 YYEEEE. The length of the CDR3 is 14 residues. CDR3 sequence: CASSFVQANTEAFF. The DNA for the CDR3 is TGTGCCAGCAGCTTTGTACAGGCAAACACTGAAGCTTTCTTT.

The chain has TRBV27 and TRBJ1-1; tentatively, D is TRBD1 (6 bases). Trimming left V 2 bases short and J 4 bases short, with 17 bases between. Germline CDR1 and CDR2: MNHEY and SMNVEV (reference sequence). The CDR3 is 16 amino acids. The CDR3 here is CASSLIGRGGGTEAFF. The CDR3 DNA reads TGTGCCAGCAGTTTAATAGGCAGGGGAGGGGGCACTGAAGCTTTCTTT.

This chain links TRBV19 with TRBJ2-1, with TRBD2 matching over 14 bases. The CDR3 loop spans 20 amino acids. The J segment lost 1 base and the V segment lost 7 bases, leaving 15 bases of the junction unmatched. The germline CDR1 and CDR2 sequences are LNHDA and SQIVND (reference sequence). The DNA of the CDR3 is TGTGCCAGTACCCCCCCCCGACTAGCGGGAGGGCGAGGGTCCTACAATGAGCAGTTCTTC. Protein: CASTPPRLAGGRGSYNEQFF.

This clone was counted between two and nine times. The CDR3 loop is CASSRDTANYGYTF. The CDR3 DNA is TGTGCCAGCTCCCGGGACACAGCTAACTATGGCTACACCTTC. The chain is built from TRBV18 and TRBJ1-2; D perhaps matches TRBD1 (6 bases). Trimming cost V 6 bases and J 0 bases, with 11 bases left between them. The CDR3 consists of 14 residues. From germline, CDR1 is KGHSH and CDR2 LQKENI.

This clone has just a few counts. This chain joins TRBV2 and TRBJ2-3; 7 bases fit TRBD2. The CDR3 is 15 residues long. Germline values: CDR1 SNHLY, CDR2 FYNNEI. The J segment lost 4 bases and the V segment lost 8 bases, leaving 12 bases of the junction unmatched. DNA for the CDR3: TGTGCCAGCGGGCTACTGGGAGGGTATTCAGATACGCAGTATTTT. Its protein product is CASGLLGGYSDTQYF. Together with reference TRBV2 and TRBJ2-3, the CDR3 gives the full variable domain: EPEVTQTPSHQVTQMGQEVILRCVPISNHLYFYWYRQILGQKVEFLVSFYNNEISEKSEIFDDQFSVERPDGSNFTLKIRSTKLEDSAMYFCASGLLGGYSDTQYFGPGTRLTVL.

This chain connects TRBV9 to TRBJ2-7; 7 positions agree with TRBD1. V lost 4 bases to trimming and J lost 3 bases; unmatched junction nucleotides: 7. CDR1 and CDR2 (germline): SGDLS, YYNGEE. This CDR3 spans 14 amino acids. CDR3 sequence reads: CASSPRTGDYEQYV. The CDR3 nucleotides read TGTGCCAGCAGCCCAAGGACAGGAGACTACGAGCAGTACGTC.

V usage is TRBV12-5 and J usage is TRBJ2-5; 12 bases are a match to TRBD2. The germline gives CDR1 LGHNT, CDR2 FRNRAP. V shed 3 bases and J 2 bases; nucleotides not matched to a gene: 7. This CDR3 contains 17 residues. The CDR3 region is CASGFGLAGGLQETQYF. CDR3 DNA sequence: TGTGCTAGTGGTTTTGGCCTAGCGGGGGGGTTACAAGAGACCCAGTACTTC.

In its sample, this clone was seen once. The chain employs TRBV21-1 and TRBJ2-2; the table's D gene call, TRBD2, was not cross checked with the DNA. TRBV21-1 is listed as a pseudogene. CDR3 length: 14 amino acids. This chain's CDR3 is CGPLLIAYTGELFF. Written as DNA, the CDR3 is TGTGGTCCTCTCCTAATAGCGTACACCGGGGAGCTGTTTTTT.

This sequence joins TRBV18 and TRBJ1-4; perhaps TRBD1 as D (5 bases). V was clipped by 3 bases and J by 4 bases, with 24 bases between them. The CDR3 covers 19 residues. CDR1 is KGHSH, CDR2 LQKENI, per germline. The chain's CDR3 is CASSPGRAGLRGGNEKLFF. CDR3 bases: TGTGCCAGCTCACCCGGGCGGGCGGGGCTCCGGGGGGGTAATGAAAAACTGTTTTTT.

The rearrangement uses TRBV28 and TRBJ2-1; tentatively, D is TRBD1 (5 bases). The ends were cut back, 8 bases at V and 8 bases at J, with 10 bases in the middle. This CDR3 is built from 11 residues. Germline V gives CDR1 MDHEN, CDR2 SYDVKM. CDR3 nucleotides: TGTGCCAGCTTCGTGGGGCATGAGCAGTTCTTC. Amino acid sequence: CASFVGHEQFF.

The V gene is TRBV10-3, the J gene TRBJ1-2, with D hard to call. V was shortened by 0 bases and J by 0 bases, with 17 bases between the two germline ends. Germline CDR1 and CDR2: ENHRY and SYGVKD. CDR3 length equals 18 residues. Here the CDR3 reads CAISESGQWSYANYGYTF. The CDR3 DNA reads TGTGCCATCAGTGAGTCCGGTCAATGGTCTTATGCTAACTATGGCTACACCTTC.

The chain is built from TRBV18 and TRBJ2-7; 8 nucleotides line up with TRBD1. After removal of 4 bases from V and 0 bases from J, the junction contained 5 bases not matched to a gene. In germline, CDR1 is KGHSH, CDR2 LQKENI. The CDR3 covers 15 residues. CDR3 sequence: CASSQPGQASYEQYF. The CDR3 DNA is TGTGCCAGCTCACAACCGGGACAGGCCTCCTACGAGCAGTACTTC.

V is TRBV15 and J is TRBJ1-2; 12 nucleotides match TRBD1. The CDR3 length is 16 residues. Germline CDR1 and CDR2: LNHNV and YYDKDF (reference sequence). V trimming: 3 bases; J trimming: 6 bases; junction bases outside the gene matches: 8. The CDR3 nucleotides read TGTGCCACCAGCAGGCCAAAGGGACAGGGGGCGCATGGCTACACCTTC. Translated: CATSRPKGQGAHGYTF. Together with reference TRBV15 and TRBJ1-2, the CDR3 gives the full variable domain: DAMVIQNPRYQVTQFGKPVTLSCSQTLNHNVMYWYQQKSSQAPKLLFHYYDKDFNNEADTPDNFQSRRPNTSFCFLDIRSPGLGDTAMYLCATSRPKGQGAHGYTFGSGTRLTVV.

Note on this clone: Other DNA sequences within the sample encode an identical CDR3. The chain recombines TRBV4-3 with TRBJ1-1, with D uncertain. The CDR3 has 13 amino acids. Germline V lookup: CDR1 LGHNA, CDR2 YSLEER. The V end was cut by 0 bases, the J end by 1 base, with 3 bases between. CDR3 sequence reads: CASSQDRNTEAFF. Written as DNA, the CDR3 is TGCGCCAGCAGCCAAGACAGGAACACTGAAGCTTTCTTT.

The chain carries TRBV7-3 and TRBJ1-1; a weak D match, TRBD1 (5 bases). V was trimmed by 1 base and J by 4 bases, leaving 10 bases between them. The CDR3 runs to 14 residues. Germline CDR1 reads SGHTA; CDR2 reads FQGTGA. For the CDR3, the DNA is TGTGCCAGCAGCTTAAGAAGGGGATCCACTGAAGCTTTCTTT. Encoded protein: CASSLRRGSTEAFF.

The chain joins TRBV6-6 to TRBJ1-5, with 7 bases that match TRBD1. With V trimmed by 6 bases and J by 1 base, 9 bases remained unmatched. The CDR3 covers 16 residues. Germline V gene data show CDR1 as MNHNY and CDR2 as SVGAGI (reference sequence). The CDR3 loop is CASRLTGQKSNQPQHF. CDR3 bases: TGTGCCAGCAGGCTGACAGGGCAGAAGAGCAATCAGCCCCAGCATTTT.